The 19 T cell receptor beta chains in this list originate from one sample, sequenced in a study of blood T cell repertoires in COVID-19. Clones were read by immunoSEQ multiplex PCR, and TCRdb kept only the in-frame ones, dropping some. The sample includes under 400,000 clones, around 87% of them seen just once. The sample consisted of peripheral blood. The origin of the receptors is a woman in her 30s with COVID-19, enrolled during active disease.

The chain employs TRBV7-8 and TRBJ2-1; 7 nucleotides match TRBD1. The ends lost 0 bases at V and 6 bases at J; junction bases unmatched: 5. This CDR3 has 15 amino acids. Germline V CDR1 and CDR2: SGHVS, FQNEAQ. The CDR3 coding sequence is TGTGCCAGCAGCTTAGCCGGACAGGTTGGCAATGAGCAGTTCTTC. Protein sequence: CASSLAGQVGNEQFF. Looking up the rest from reference TRBV7-8 and TRBJ2-1 gives the full variable domain: GAGVSQSPRYKVAKRGQDVALRCDPISGHVSLFWYQQALGQGPEFLTYFQNEAQLDKSGLPSDRFFAERPEGSVSTLKIQRTQQEDSAVYLCASSLAGQVGNEQFFGPGTRLTVL.

The chain has TRBV28 and TRBJ2-2; D possibly corresponds to TRBD2 (7 bases). V lost 7 bases to trimming and J lost 4 bases, with 16 bases between them. Germline CDR1 is MDHEN and CDR2 is SYDVKM. The CDR3 runs 15 residues. The CDR3 region is CASTGGAQRTGELFF. DNA of the CDR3: TGTGCCAGCACTGGGGGGGCTCAACGCACCGGGGAGCTGTTTTTT.

V usage is TRBV6-4 and J usage is TRBJ1-6; D gene uncertain. From germline, CDR1 is MRHNA and CDR2 SNTAGT. This CDR3 is built from 15 residues. The ends were cut back, 7 bases at V and 8 bases at J, with 18 bases in the middle. The CDR3 loop reads CASNPQMGRDSPLHF. The CDR3 region has the DNA TGTGCCAGCAACCCCCAGATGGGTCGGGATTCACCCCTCCACTTT.

This clone occurred once. This chain links TRBV7-3 with TRBJ2-2; 11 bases map to TRBD2. Germline CDR1 is SGHTA and CDR2 is FQGTGA. J was trimmed by 3 bases and V by 5 bases; bases with no gene match: 5. This CDR3 has 16 amino acids. The DNA of the CDR3 is TGTGCCAGCAGCAAACTAGCGGGAGCCTACACCGGGGAGCTGTTTTTT. Amino acids: CASSKLAGAYTGELFF.

Only a few counts were recorded for this clone. This chain connects TRBV7-2 to TRBJ1-1; no firm D call. Germline CDR1 SGHTA, CDR2 FQGNSA. The length of the CDR3 is 15 residues. The germline V and J ends were trimmed by 1 base and 1 base, with 10 bases remaining between them. This chain's CDR3 is CASSLDYSWNTEAFF. Written as DNA, the CDR3 is TGTGCCAGCAGCTTAGATTACTCCTGGAACACTGAAGCTTTCTTT.

The V and J genes are TRBV5-1 and TRBJ1-6; 9 bases align to TRBD1. V lost 4 bases, J lost 3 bases, and 5 bases stayed unmatched. The CDR3 has 16 amino acids. Germline CDR1 is SGHRS and CDR2 is YFSETQ. This CDR3 is CASSLGQGNYNSPLHF. DNA for the CDR3: TGCGCCAGCAGCCTGGGACAGGGAAACTATAATTCACCCCTCCACTTT.

V and J are TRBV4-1 and TRBJ2-1; TRBD1 matches 7 bases. The CDR3 loop spans 14 amino acids. Germline values: CDR1 MGHRA, CDR2 YSYEKL. V lost 4 bases to trimming and J lost 5 bases; unmatched junction nucleotides: 5. The CDR3 DNA is TGCGCCAGCAGCCTCCGGGACAGTGACAATGAGCAGTTCTTC. Translated, it gives CASSLRDSDNEQFF.

This clone was observed many times. The genes are TRBV13 and TRBJ1-2; unclear D gene. Germline assignment: CDR1 PRHDT and CDR2 FYEKMQ (reference sequence). Trimming cost V 2 bases and J 3 bases, with 13 bases left between them. This CDR3 is 15 amino acids long. CDR3 in DNA: TGTGCCAGCAGCTTACGCACCAACGGAGACTATGGCTACACCTTC. Protein sequence: CASSLRTNGDYGYTF.

The chain carries TRBV5-1 and TRBJ1-2; D call uncertain. Trimming cost V 0 bases and J 0 bases, with 3 bases left between them. Germline loops: CDR1 SGHRS, CDR2 YFSETQ. The CDR3 length is 13 residues. CDR3 loop: CASSLGTNYGYTF. The CDR3 DNA is TGCGCCAGCAGCTTGGGTACTAACTATGGCTACACCTTC.

CDR3 nucleotide sequence: TGTGCCAGCAGCTTCGGCGGGAGGGCGGCCGGGGAGCTGTTTTTT. As protein: CASSFGGRAAGELFF. The V call is TRBV5-4, the J call TRBJ2-2, with TRBD2 matching 9 bases. Germline-derived CDR1 and CDR2 are SGHNT and YYREEE (reference sequence). V shed 2 bases and J 6 bases; nucleotides not matched to a gene: 5. The CDR3 is made up of 15 amino acids.

The rearrangement links TRBV5-4 to TRBJ1-1, with 7 bases lining up with TRBD1. V was pared by 8 bases and J by 3 bases, with 10 bases of the junction left unmatched. Germline assignment: CDR1 SGHNT and CDR2 YYREEE (reference sequence). The CDR3 sequence is 14 residues long. CDR3 DNA: TGTGCCAGTGGCCGAGGGGGCGCATACACTGAAGCTTTCTTT. Its translation is CASGRGGAYTEAFF.

This sequence joins TRBV28 and TRBJ2-7; possible D gene TRBD2, 6 bases. CDR3 size: 18 residues. The V gene lost 5 bases and the J gene lost 12 bases, with 35 bases spanning the gap. Germline-derived CDR1 and CDR2 are MDHEN and SYDVKM. The CDR3 loop is CASSPPRGTIPPLPKWYF. CDR3 bases: TGTGCCAGCAGTCCCCCTCGGGGGACGATACCCCCCCTCCCTAAGTGGTACTTC.

V gene TRBV28 combines with J gene TRBJ2-2; 7 nucleotides agree with TRBD1. Germline CDR1 MDHEN, CDR2 SYDVKM. V lost 6 bases, J lost 6 bases, and 7 bases stayed unmatched. This CDR3 is built from 14 residues. DNA for the CDR3: TGTGCCAGCAGCCATCTACAGGGGTCCGGGGAGCTGTTTTTT. Its protein is CASSHLQGSGELFF.

V and J are TRBV5-4 and TRBJ2-6; D call uncertain. V lost 4 bases and J 4 bases, leaving 18 bases between the germline ends. Germline V gene lookup returns CDR1 SGHNT and CDR2 YYREEE (reference sequence). This CDR3 contains 17 residues. CDR3 DNA: TGTGCCAGCAGCACCGGAGACCTCACCTTAGGGGCCAACGTCCTGACTTTC. Encoded protein: CASSTGDLTLGANVLTF.

V usage is TRBV7-9 and J usage is TRBJ2-7; D not resolved. V gave up 5 bases and J gave up 2 bases, with 10 bases separating them. This CDR3 spans 13 amino acids. Per the germline V gene, CDR1 is SEHNR and CDR2 is FQNEAQ (reference sequence). The CDR3 DNA reads TGTGCCAGCAGCCCAGGCTCTACCTACGAGCAGTACTTC. Translated: CASSPGSTYEQYF.

This chain uses TRBV28 with TRBJ1-4; maybe TRBD1 (5 bases). Germline values: CDR1 MDHEN, CDR2 SYDVKM. The length of the CDR3 is 14 residues. The V end was cut by 4 bases, the J end by 6 bases, with 12 bases between. CDR3 sequence (DNA): TGTGCCAGCAGTTCTGACAGAGAAGATGAAAAACTGTTTTTT. Residues: CASSSDREDEKLFF.

This chain connects TRBV29-1 to TRBJ2-1, with D perhaps matching TRBD1 (5 bases). Between the trimmed V and J ends, which lost 7 bases and 2 bases, there was a span of 12 bases. The CDR3 length is 13 residues. The germline V gene encodes CDR1 SQVTM and CDR2 ANQGSEA. CDR3 in amino acids: CSGGAGPYNEQFF. CDR3 DNA sequence: TGCAGCGGGGGCGCTGGCCCCTACAATGAGCAGTTCTTC.

The genes are TRBV6-1 and TRBJ2-3, with TRBD2 as a possible D gene (6 bases). CDR1 is MNHNS, CDR2 SASEGT, per germline. The CDR3 sequence is 17 residues long. Trimming left V 3 bases short and J 0 bases short, with 16 bases between. The CDR3 region has the DNA TGTGCCAGCAGTGACCTTTACGGCGGGGATAGCACAGATACGCAGTATTTT. Translated, it gives CASSDLYGGDSTDTQYF.

This clone was picked up a small number of times. The rearrangement links TRBV7-8 to TRBJ2-1, with 10 bases identical to TRBD2. With V trimmed by 0 bases and J by 9 bases, 8 bases remained unmatched. This CDR3 spans 16 amino acids. Looked up from germline, CDR1 is SGHVS and CDR2 is FQNEAQ. This chain's CDR3 is CASSLATSGIRIEQFF. CDR3 in DNA: TGTGCCAGCAGCTTAGCAACTAGCGGGATACGGATTGAGCAGTTCTTC.